This T cell receptor (beta chain) was recorded in a study of blood T cell repertoires in COVID-19 (dated by TCRdb to 2020 to 2021). At the level of the whole study: The collaborator samples originated in the United States, Italy and Spain and spanned the acute and convalescent phases of COVID-19. The samples were drawn from two sources: the first 160 participants of the ongoing ImmuneRACE study, and 950 to 1,500 subjects contributed by 6 global collaborators. The prospective study material was composed of cDNA or gDNA derived from T cells, B-cell-depleted T cells, or PBMCs. Nearly every sample came with metadata listing a de-identified subject ID, COVID-19 status, age in years and sex. Where available, HLA class I and class II types were obtained from metadata supplied by the sample provider rather than from assay-based typing. Subjects who had been exposed to COVID-19, were actively infected with it, or had recovered from it provided the deeply sampled blood TCRbeta repertoires that made up the dataset. The repertoires were released in a freely available public database meant as a resource for research on the immune response to SARS-CoV-2. Study-wide findings and limitations: The amount of clinical and demographic metadata varied by source and participant and was provided uncurated.

From the cysteine up to the phenylalanine, the CDR3 has a length of 17 residues. Left in the record is the CDR3 DNA by itself, 51 bases read in frame from the first base. CDR1 LGHNA and CDR2 YSLEER are derived from the germline V gene. Trimmed from V: 0 bases; trimmed from J: 5 bases; junction bases lacking a gene match: 12. On this clone itself: This receptor's antigen is unknown. Base qualities are missing; no much larger clone stands one base away.

TCRbeta CDR3 regions were amplified from genomic DNA by means of the immunoSEQ Assay, a bias-controlled multiplex PCR. The published analysis was carried out like this. Nucleated cell counts per sample were estimated from amplification of reference gene primers within the assay. To quantify the absolute abundance of each unique TCRbeta CDR3 rearrangement, sequence reads were collapsed and filtered. For each sample, productive Simpson clonality was calculated by taking the square root of Simpson's diversity index across productive rearrangements. Sourced from immuneACCESS, this table was stored by TCRdb with only in-frame sequences that have V and J called. A share of the clones is absent; for the studies checked, an unresolved V gene accounts for under half, and the remainder has no known explanation. V and J calls and clone size are as listed in that table; D and trimming were resolved from the DNA. The sample profile shows some 30,000 clones; around 87% of them were found once. In total, the top ten clones hold 1.5% to 1.8% of the sample.

Collaborating institutions collected whole blood in K2EDTA tubes following their own protocols. For TCRbeta analysis, collaborators shipped samples in one of three forms: frozen whole blood, isolated PBMCs, or DNA extracted from either of those sample types. The specimen was peripheral blood. The V gene is TRBV4-3 and the J gene is TRBJ1-2, with TRBD1 matching 7 junction bases. This TCR was sampled from a man in his sixties with active COVID-19. The nucleotides are TGCGCCAGCAGCCAAGATACGGGGGACAGATTTTTTTATGGCTACACCTTC. It translates to CASSQDTGDRFFYGYTF.